These 29 T cell receptor beta chains were all obtained from the same sample, sequenced in a study of blood T cell repertoires in COVID-19. Generated by immunoSEQ multiplex PCR, the TCRdb table keeps only in-frame clones and is missing some. In the table there are roughly 290,000 clones, about 85% of which are singletons. Sequencing was carried out using peripheral blood. These receptors were collected from a human donor with COVID-19, enrolled during active disease. The donor label of this sample is uncertain.

The chain has TRBV7-2 and TRBJ1-5, with D possibly being TRBD1 (5 bases). From germline, CDR1 is SGHTA and CDR2 FQGNSA. The CDR3 covers 14 residues. The V end lost 1 base, the J end lost 6 bases, and 10 bases lay between the germline ends. The CDR3 DNA sequence: TGTGCCAGCAGCTTAGGGGGGGTCGGTCAGCCCCAGCATTTT. Amino acids: CASSLGGVGQPQHF.

Regarding this clone: The sample has other DNA sequences that encode this CDR3 too. The rearrangement joins TRBV20-1 to TRBJ1-1; no clear D gene. Germline CDR1 and CDR2: DFQATT and SNEGSKA (reference sequence). The V and J ends lost 1 base and 7 bases respectively, with 7 bases between them. This CDR3 comprises 11 residues. The CDR3 DNA reads TGCAGTGCTAGAGGAGGTGTTGAAGCTTTCTTT. As protein: CSARGGVEAFF.

The rearrangement links TRBV6-5 to TRBJ1-1; D call uncertain. Germline values: CDR1 MNHEY, CDR2 SVGAGI. Trimming took 4 bases from V and 7 from J, leaving 13 bases between them. CDR3 size: 13 residues. The CDR3 region has the DNA TGTGCCAGCAGTTTACCTTACGTCGGTGAAGCTTTCTTT. Translated, it gives CASSLPYVGEAFF.

Written as DNA, the CDR3 is TGTGCCAGCAGCCCGGGGGGGCGGTGGCAGGGAGCTTTCTTT. This sequence encodes CASSPGGRWQGAFF. The chain links TRBV11-1 to TRBJ1-1; D may be TRBD1 (6 bases). Trimming left V 5 bases short and J 10 bases short, with 20 bases between. Germline V lookup: CDR1 SGHAT, CDR2 FQDESV (reference sequence). The length of the CDR3 is 14 residues.

The gene calls are TRBV3-1 (or the pseudogene TRBV3-2) and TRBJ1-4; TRBD1 matches 8 bases. Germline assignment: CDR1 LGHDT and CDR2 YNNKEL (reference sequence). After removal of 2 bases from V and 8 bases from J, the junction contained 10 bases not matched to a gene. This CDR3 has 16 amino acids. CDR3 region: CASSQQPTGEGEKLFF. CDR3 nucleotides: TGTGCCAGCAGCCAACAGCCGACAGGGGAGGGGGAAAAACTGTTTTTT.

The chain carries TRBV30 and TRBJ1-1; D gene ambiguous. V lost 2 bases and J 7 bases, leaving 14 bases between the germline ends. CDR3 size: 13 residues. Germline lookup yields CDR1 GTSNPN and CDR2 SVGIG (reference sequence). As DNA, the CDR3 is TGTGCCTGGAGTCCCGGGGTGGCTAATGAAGCTTTCTTT. Amino acids: CAWSPGVANEAFF. The entire variable domain, with the rest obtained from reference TRBV30 and TRBJ1-1, is as follows: SQTIHQWPATLVQPVGSPLSLECTVEGTSNPNLYWYRQAAGRGLQLLFYSVGIGQISSEVPQNLSASRPQDRQFILSSKKLLLSDSGFYLCAWSPGVANEAFFGQGTRLTVV.

The chain employs TRBV28 and TRBJ1-5; D is unclear. CDR1 is MDHEN and CDR2 is SYDVKM in the germline V gene. Trimming stripped 4 bases from V and 2 bases from J, with 24 bases between. The CDR3 is 19 residues long. The CDR3 protein is CASSSTMGRRIDGNQPQHF. CDR3 DNA: TGTGCCAGCAGTTCCACCATGGGCCGCCGGATTGATGGCAATCAGCCCCAGCATTTT.

The CDR3 nucleotides read TGTGCCACCAGCAGAGACCCTGGGGCGACTGAAGCTTTCTTT. Translating gives CATSRDPGATEAFF. The chain uses TRBV15 and TRBJ1-1; a weak D match, TRBD1 (5 bases). The V and J ends lost 0 bases and 5 bases respectively, with 10 bases between them. The CDR3 is 14 amino acids. The germline CDR1 and CDR2 sequences are LNHNV and YYDKDF (reference sequence).

The chain combines TRBV27 with TRBJ2-5, with 14 positions matching TRBD2. This CDR3 comprises 18 residues. The germline V gene encodes CDR1 MNHEY and CDR2 SMNVEV (reference sequence). Trimming took 4 bases from V and 4 from J; bases not matched to a gene: 11. The CDR3 protein is CASSSWSGTSGSSETQYF. As DNA, the CDR3 is TGTGCCAGCAGTTCGTGGTCAGGGACTAGCGGGAGCTCAGAGACCCAGTACTTC.

This clone was recorded once. The genes are TRBV19 and TRBJ1-5; no clear D gene. Germline V gene lookup returns CDR1 LNHDA and CDR2 SQIVND (reference sequence). This CDR3 spans 17 amino acids. Deletions cut 1 base from V and 6 bases from J, with 19 bases between. The CDR3 here is CASSIARTGGNIQPQHF. The DNA of the CDR3 is TGTGCCAGTAGTATAGCAAGGACCGGAGGTAATATTCAGCCCCAGCATTTT.

V and J are TRBV7-2 and TRBJ1-1; possibly TRBD1 for D (5 bases). CDR3 length: 15 amino acids. Germline V gene data show CDR1 as SGHTA and CDR2 as FQGNSA. The V end was cut by 1 base, the J end by 5 bases, with 14 bases between. The CDR3 sequence is CASSLDGGGWTEAFF. CDR3 nucleotide sequence: TGTGCCAGCAGCTTAGATGGGGGGGGATGGACTGAAGCTTTCTTT.

This clone has only one observation. J is TRBJ2-2 and V is TRBV11-2; 11 nucleotides agree with TRBD2. The germline V gene has CDR1 SGHAT and CDR2 FQNNGV. This CDR3 comprises 15 residues. Trimming took 2 bases from V and 6 from J; bases not matched to a gene: 2. DNA of the CDR3: TGTGCCAGCAGCTTACTAGCGGGAGGCGCCGGGGAGCTGTTTTTT. Protein product: CASSLLAGGAGELFF. Full variable domain (outside the CDR3, taken from reference TRBV11-2 and TRBJ2-2): EAGVAQSPRYKIIEKRQSVAFWCNPISGHATLYWYQQILGQGPKLLIQFQNNGVVDDSQLPKDRFSAERLKGVDSTLKIQPAKLEDSAVYLCASSLLAGGAGELFFGEGSRLTVL.

The chain joins TRBV11-2 to TRBJ2-2, with a weak D call TRBD1 (7 bases). This CDR3 has 15 residues. Germline V gene lookup returns CDR1 SGHAT and CDR2 FQNNGV. With 3 bases removed from V and 1 base from J, the gap between germline ends came to 9 bases. The CDR3 sequence: CASSFRGVNTGELFF. The CDR3 nucleotides are TGTGCCAGCAGCTTCAGGGGGGTGAACACCGGGGAGCTGTTTTTT.

The chain has TRBV25-1 and TRBJ1-4; 11 positions agree with TRBD1. The ends lost 6 bases at V and 5 bases at J; junction bases unmatched: 8. This CDR3 has 16 amino acids. Germline V lookup: CDR1 MGHDK, CDR2 SYGVNS. The CDR3 reads CASSSGQGVKNEKLFF. The CDR3 coding sequence is TGTGCCAGCAGCTCGGGACAGGGGGTAAAAAATGAAAAACTGTTTTTT.

J is TRBJ1-2 and V is TRBV10-2; no clear D gene. The CDR3 contains 11 residues. V lost 0 bases, J lost 7 bases, and 3 bases lay in between. CDR1 and CDR2 (germline): WSHSY, SAAADI. CDR3: CASSESAGYTF. CDR3 DNA sequence: TGCGCCAGCAGTGAGTCGGCTGGCTACACCTTC.

This chain connects TRBV19 to TRBJ1-5, with TRBD1 identical over 8 bases. The length of the CDR3 is 16 residues. Trimming at V came to 3 bases and at J to 6 bases, leaving 10 bases not matched to a gene. Germline loops: CDR1 LNHDA, CDR2 SQIVND (reference sequence). The CDR3 is CASSIQGAPISQPQHF. CDR3 DNA: TGTGCCAGTAGTATCCAGGGGGCCCCCATTAGTCAGCCCCAGCATTTT.

This clone appeared a single time. This chain connects TRBV6-2 or TRBV6-3 to TRBJ2-7, with no clear D. Germline V gene lookup returns CDR1 MNHEY and CDR2 SVGEGT. The V end was cut by 2 bases, the J end by 0 bases, with 17 bases between. This CDR3 region has 17 residues. The CDR3, as DNA: TGTGCCAGCAGTTACCCCCTAATCCCCAGCGCCTCCTACGAGCAGTACTTC. As protein: CASSYPLIPSASYEQYF.

The CDR3 loop reads CASRFTGRYEQYF. CDR3 in DNA: TGTGCCAGCAGATTCACAGGTCGCTACGAGCAGTACTTC. The gene calls are TRBV11-2 and TRBJ2-7, with D maybe TRBD1 (5 bases). Germline CDR1 reads SGHAT; CDR2 reads FQNNGV. The CDR3 is made up of 13 amino acids. V gave up 6 bases and J gave up 3 bases, with 12 bases separating them.

This clone was seen a few times. This chain uses TRBV28 with TRBJ1-4; 10 bases line up with TRBD1. Germline lookup yields CDR1 MDHEN and CDR2 SYDVKM. Trimming removed 6 bases from V and 6 bases from J; junction bases left unmatched: 4. This CDR3 is built from 14 residues. The CDR3 DNA reads TGTGCCAGCAGCATTGACAGGGGGCATGAAAAACTGTTTTTT. Translation: CASSIDRGHEKLFF.

The V and J genes are TRBV19 and TRBJ1-1, with unresolved D. CDR1 and CDR2 from the germline V gene are LNHDA and SQIVND (reference sequence). V lost 5 bases, J lost 2 bases, and 6 bases lay in between. This CDR3 has 12 residues. CDR3 region: CASSGQNTEAFF. The CDR3, as DNA: TGTGCCAGTAGTGGCCAAAACACTGAAGCTTTCTTT.

The CDR3 sequence: CASRPNGQVSYEQYF. DNA for the CDR3: TGTGCCAGCAGACCGAACGGACAGGTATCCTACGAGCAGTACTTC. The chain carries TRBV6-5 and TRBJ2-7; 7 bases match TRBD1. The V gene's germline CDR1 is MNHEY and CDR2 SVGAGI. The ends lost 6 bases at V and 1 base at J; junction bases unmatched: 9. This CDR3 has 15 amino acids.

This clone appeared a single time. The gene calls are TRBV18 and TRBJ1-1; TRBD1 might be the D (5 bases). The V gene lost 3 bases and the J gene lost 3 bases, with 11 bases spanning the gap. Germline V lookup: CDR1 KGHSH, CDR2 LQKENI. This CDR3 has 14 residues. The CDR3 DNA follows: TGTGCCAGCTCACCCGGGCAGGGTTACACTGAAGCTTTCTTT. It encodes CASSPGQGYTEAFF.

The rearrangement joins TRBV4-3 to TRBJ2-3; 9 positions agree with TRBD2. The ends lost 0 bases at V and 4 bases at J; junction bases unmatched: 23. The CDR3 loop spans 22 amino acids. CDR1 and CDR2 from the germline V gene are LGHNA and YSLEER. The CDR3 is CASSQDIPRGRGGQVHADTQYF. Written as DNA, the CDR3 is TGCGCCAGCAGCCAAGACATTCCCCGGGGGCGGGGGGGCCAGGTTCACGCAGATACGCAGTATTTT.

The chain has TRBV6-5 and TRBJ1-1; D is ambiguous. The germline gives CDR1 MNHEY, CDR2 SVGAGI. V lost 0 bases and J lost 7, with 12 bases in between. The CDR3 is made up of 14 amino acids. The CDR3 DNA reads as TGTGCCAGCAGTTACTCGATGGCGGGGTTTGAAGCTTTCTTT. Translated, it gives CASSYSMAGFEAFF.

The V call is TRBV30, the J call TRBJ1-2; unclear D gene. V lost 3 bases and J lost 8, with 13 bases in between. The CDR3 length is 12 residues. Germline V gene data show CDR1 as GTSNPN and CDR2 as SVGIG (reference sequence). The CDR3 here is CAWRLPAAGYTF. CDR3 nucleotides: TGTGCCTGGAGGTTGCCGGCGGCCGGCTACACCTTC.

This sequence joins TRBV10-1 and TRBJ1-3; 8 bases fit TRBD1. From germline, CDR1 is WNHNN and CDR2 SYGVQD (reference sequence). This CDR3 spans 17 amino acids. V shed 7 bases, J shed 5 bases, and the junction held 16 bases outside the gene matches. The CDR3, as DNA: TGCGCCAGCACCGACAGGGGCGAGGCTATTGAAAGAAACACCATATATTTT. Amino acid sequence: CASTDRGEAIERNTIYF.

This chain uses TRBV25-1 with TRBJ1-3, with D possibly matching TRBD1 (6 bases). The germline CDR1 and CDR2 sequences are MGHDK and SYGVNS. The length of the CDR3 is 14 residues. V lost 8 bases to trimming and J lost 0 bases, with 11 bases between them. CDR3 coding DNA: TGTGCCAGCTCAGACAGGTCCTCTGGAAACACCATATATTTT. Translating gives CASSDRSSGNTIYF.

The CDR3 here is CASSAEPGLVSEQFF. In DNA form, the CDR3 reads TGTGCCAGTAGTGCCGAACCGGGACTAGTGAGTGAGCAGTTCTTC. The chain is built from TRBV19 and TRBJ2-1; TRBD2 matches 8 bases. This CDR3 has 15 amino acids. In germline, CDR1 is LNHDA, CDR2 SQIVND (reference sequence). V dropped 5 bases and J dropped 9; count of bases not matched to a gene: 12.

This chain uses TRBV11-2 with TRBJ2-3; 7 positions match TRBD2. V was pared by 3 bases and J by 3 bases, with 3 bases of the junction left unmatched. The germline V gene has CDR1 SGHAT and CDR2 FQNNGV. The CDR3 sequence is 14 residues long. The CDR3 spells CASSLGRGTDTQYF. CDR3 coding DNA: TGTGCCAGCAGCTTGGGGAGGGGTACAGATACGCAGTATTTT.